A selection of T cell receptor beta chains follows, all from one sample in a study of blood T cells in healthy people across ages. One entry per CDR3 protein results from TCRdb running MiXCR on the 5' RACE reads. The data hold fewer than 2,000,000 distinct CDR3 sequences, with 30% to 40% observed a single time. Specimen: blood. These receptor sequences come from a human donor in good health. Both conserved end residues are part of each CDR3. D genes are given only for firm matches. Not all rows give a size; the values are once, few, many and, for expanded clones, a class.

v_call	d_call	clone_size	j_call	cdr3_aa	cdr3_nt
TRBV20-1	-	few	TRBJ2-7	CSARPRGASGPSYEQYF	TGCAGTGCTAGACCAAGGGGGGCTAGCGGACCGTCCTACGAGCAGTACTTC
TRBV30	-	-	TRBJ1-1	CAWTRYGPGDTEAFF	TGCGCCTGGACAAGATATGGGCCCGGGGACACTGAAGCTTTCTTT
TRBV20-1	-	-	TRBJ1-5	CSASGPQGVPDQPQHF	TGCAGTGCTAGTGGGCCACAGGGCGTCCCCGATCAGCCCCAGCATTTT
TRBV28	TRBD2	few	TRBJ2-1	CASSFLSGGSGEQFF	TGTGCCAGCAGTTTTCTTAGCGGGGGGAGTGGTGAGCAGTTCTTC
TRBV11-3	-	-	TRBJ2-1	CASSSWTVYNEQFF	TGTGCCAGCAGCTCCTGGACGGTATACAATGAGCAGTTCTTC
TRBV10-3	-	many	TRBJ1-2	CAISDGLGYTF	TGTGCCATCAGTGATGGGTTAGGCTACACCTTC
TRBV10-3	TRBD2	-	TRBJ2-7	CAISESGTRQETRYF	TGTGCCATCAGTGAGTCGGGGACTAGACAAGAGACCCGGTACTTC
TRBV6-2/TRBV6-3	-	many	TRBJ2-1	CASSQEASGSYNEQFF	TGTGCCAGCAGCCAGGAGGCCAGCGGTTCCTACAATGAGCAGTTCTTC
TRBV7-2	-	-	TRBJ2-5	CASSLVDRSQETQYF	TGTGCCAGCAGCTTGGTCGACAGGTCCCAAGAGACCCAGTACTTC
TRBV7-2	-	few	TRBJ2-1	CASSLSVTSRYNEQFF	TGTGCCAGCAGCTTATCAGTAACTAGCCGTTACAATGAGCAGTTCTTC
TRBV5-1	-	many	TRBJ2-7	CASSLQQGSYEQYF	TGCGCCAGCAGCTTACAACAGGGTTCCTACGAGCAGTACTTC
TRBV10-3	-	-	TRBJ1-4	CAISGTREKLFF	TGTGCCATCAGTGGGACAAGGGAAAAACTGTTTTTT
TRBV15	-	-	TRBJ2-1	CATSRDSAGSNEQFF	TGTGCCACCAGCAGGGACTCCGCGGGGTCCAATGAGCAGTTCTTC
TRBV6-5	-	many	TRBJ2-7	CASGEYEQYF	TGTGCCAGTGGGGAATACGAGCAGTACTTC
TRBV28	-	-	TRBJ2-2	CASISEGNTGELFF	TGTGCCAGCATCTCCGAGGGGAACACCGGGGAGCTGTTTTTT
TRBV5-1	TRBD2	once	TRBJ2-1	CTSSLVPAGASYNEQFF	TGCACCAGCAGCTTGGTACCAGCGGGGGCTTCCTACAATGAGCAGTTCTTC
TRBV7-2	-	-	TRBJ1-1	CASSFTMDTEAFF	TGTGCCAGCAGCTTCACTATGGACACTGAAGCTTTCTTT
TRBV12-3/TRBV12-4	-	few	TRBJ1-5	CASTPVQGRSNQPQHF	TGTGCCAGCACCCCAGTTCAGGGAAGGAGCAATCAGCCCCAGCATTTT
TRBV12-3/TRBV12-4	TRBD2	-	TRBJ2-3	CASSYGTSGGVDTQYF	TGTGCCAGCAGTTACGGGACTAGCGGGGGGGTAGATACGCAGTATTTT
TRBV6-1	TRBD1	once	TRBJ1-1	CASSSRQGVAEAFF	TGTGCCAGCAGTAGCCGACAGGGAGTTGCTGAAGCTTTCTTT
TRBV9	-	-	TRBJ1-5	CASSVGPLSPQHF	TGTGCCAGCAGCGTAGGTCCCCTAAGTCCCCAGCATTTT
TRBV7-9	-	-	TRBJ1-2	CASSEYLGHGYTF	TGTGCCAGCAGCGAATACTTGGGGCATGGCTACACCTTC
TRBV7-9	-	few	TRBJ1-4	CASSRGEGEKLFF	TGTGCCAGCAGCCGAGGAGAGGGAGAAAAACTGTTTTTT
TRBV11-2	TRBD2	-	TRBJ2-1	CASSLRLAGVQETQFF	TGTGCCAGCAGCTTAAGACTAGCGGGAGTTCAAGAGACCCAGTTCTTC
TRBV2	-	-	TRBJ1-2	CACSEALRGVGYTF	TGTGCCTGCAGTGAAGCGCTTCGAGGGGTTGGCTACACCTTC
TRBV7-2	TRBD2	-	TRBJ2-5	CASSLFPLAAKETQYF	TGTGCCAGCAGCTTGTTTCCCCTAGCGGCAAAAGAGACCCAGTACTTC
TRBV7-2	-	-	TRBJ1-3	CASSSAGVGNTIYF	TGTGCCAGCAGCTCAGCCGGAGTGGGGAACACCATATATTTT
TRBV7-9	-	few	TRBJ2-2	CASSLVSGATGELFF	TGTGCCAGCAGCTTAGTCTCAGGGGCGACCGGGGAGCTGTTTTTT
TRBV11-2	TRBD2	few	TRBJ2-1	CASSLREVGGAGEQFF	TGTGCCAGCAGCTTACGGGAAGTCGGGGGGGCAGGTGAGCAGTTCTTC
TRBV11-2	-	-	TRBJ2-1	CASSLGAAPSYNEQFF	TGTGCCAGCAGCCTAGGGGCAGCTCCGTCCTACAATGAGCAGTTCTTC